This record concerns one T cell receptor (beta chain) sequence. As yet, its antigen is unknown. A multiplex PCR was run with 60 Vbeta primers and 13 Jbeta primers. Only in-frame clones appear in the TCRdb table, and some are missing; sequencing was by immunoSEQ multiplex PCR. The data contain 200,000 to 250,000 clones, approximately 90% of them seen just once; the ten biggest clones take up around 1%. The data derive from a study of cytomegalovirus exposure and HLA in healthy donors. Findings and caveats of the study: An analysis done earlier found most TCR beta V segments productive about 87% or about 30% of the time. Association with HLA alleles at 0.05 false discovery rate was found for 15,000 or so TCR beta sequences in a later analysis. An ancestry cluster, one associated with Asian ancestry, reportedly showed fewer N-insertions than the approximately 670-donor mean in a later analysis. According to the study, 160 or so TCR beta chains were cytomegalovirus-associated.

The clonotype was recovered from a woman aged 18-30 years in good health and CMV-seronegative. Sequences were obtained from PBMCs.

Here the CDR3 DNA reads TGTGCCAGCAGCTTGGGACAGAGAACCTACGAGCAGTACTTC. Translating gives CASSLGQRTYEQYF. The chain recombines TRBV5-4 with TRBJ2-7; weak D call: TRBD1 (5 bases). The CDR3 consists of 14 residues. Germline values: CDR1 SGHNT, CDR2 YYREEE (reference sequence). V was shortened by 0 bases and J by 2 bases, with 9 bases between the two germline ends.